Reported below is one TCR beta chain. The entry originates in a study of blood T cell repertoires in COVID-19. Whole-study context: There were acute and convalescent COVID-19 samples, and they came from the United States, Italy and Spain. The analysed material was cDNA or gDNA that came from T cells, B-cell-depleted T cells, or PBMCs.

The CDR3 loop spans 12 amino acids. CDR1 is MGHRA, CDR2 YSYEKL, per germline. V shed 6 bases and J 8 bases; nucleotides not matched to a gene: 5. In the study's own analysis: Reference gene primer amplification gave estimated nucleated cell counts. This table comes from immunoSEQ multiplex PCR, and its TCRdb copy is limited to in-frame clones, with some not included. That table supplies the V and J calls and clone size; D and trimming were determined from the DNA. This table holds around 240,000 clones, around 85% found once. The sequence derives from a young woman who had recovered from COVID-19. The source material was peripheral blood. The chain employs TRBV4-1 and TRBJ2-3, with TRBD2 identical over 7 bases. In nucleotides, the CDR3 is TGCGCCAGCAGTCGGGACTACGGTACGCAGTATTTT. Its protein is CASSRDYGTQYF.